This record concerns one TCR beta chain sequence. There are 16 residues in the CDR3. Per the germline V gene, CDR1 is SGHRS and CDR2 is YFSETQ. V shed 1 base, J shed 4 bases, and the junction held 7 bases outside the gene matches. Among Cohort 3 donors, those recovered had two negative PCRs, clearance, or symptom resolution. Here immunoSEQ multiplex PCR was the method, and the copy in TCRdb shows in-frame clones only, minus some. The sample holds a few hundred thousand clones, roughly 91% seen once. This record belongs to a study of blood T cell repertoires in COVID-19. The source material was PBMCs or T cells enriched from blood (not recorded which). This TCR derives from a woman aged 25 to 39 who had recovered from COVID-19. The chain links TRBV5-1 to TRBJ2-7; 11 bases align to TRBD2. The CDR3 sequence: CASSLSTSGKKYEQYF. CDR3 nucleotide sequence: TGCGCCAGCAGCTTGTCGACTAGCGGGAAAAAGTACGAGCAGTACTTC.